This note documents a single T cell receptor beta chain sequence. Its antigen remains undetermined. The input lacks base qualities; no much larger clone sits a single base away. Using the deep immunoSEQ assay, TCR CDR3 regions were amplified from genomic DNA by multiplex PCR. Extracted genomic DNA from each cell subset was spread evenly across all wells of several immunoSEQ 96-well plates, with each plate serving as a replicate. For unsorted PBMC, around 300 ng of genomic DNA, equivalent to 25,000 to 35,000 T cell genomes, went into each replicate PCR. Ten immunoSEQ deep assay plates were used to sequence the unsorted PBMC genomic DNA. Purified libraries were measured with a Qubit 3.0 fluorometer, size-checked on a Bioanalyzer 2100, and measured again with the KAPA Library Quantification kit. Every immunoSEQ 96-well plate was sequenced on a separate single-read 150-cycle Illumina NextSeq 550 flow cell. The authors processed their data as follows. The immunoSEQ output contained only junctional sequences without quality scores, so filtering could not match that applied to full-length reads. Sequences were annotated with PyIR, a Python wrapper for IgBLAST v1.9, using IMGT germline references to assign V/J genes and CDR3. Any read was removed if the V/J assignment was weak (E-value above 1e-6), the CDR3 was missing, or the read contained stop codons, out-of-frame junctions, or ambiguous translated residues. V3J clonotypes were defined as sequences sharing an identical inferred V gene, J gene, and CDR3 amino acid sequence. To compute the percentage overlap between repertoires, the number of shared unique clonotypes was divided by the size of the smaller repertoire. Repertoire richness was assessed with RTK rarefaction, the Chao1 estimator, and Recon v2.1 estimates of unobserved clonotypes. The immuneACCESS repertoire file appears here via TCRdb, limited to in-frame rearrangements. These files lack a portion of the clones; in checked studies, under half of the deficit traces to unresolved V genes, and the cause of the others is not known. The V and J calls and clone size are taken from that table; D and trimming were inferred from the DNA. The sample table records about 510,000 clones; almost 80% of these occur just once. The top ten clonotypes cover roughly an eighth of the sample.

The donors were healthy, HIV-negative adults who had no recently reported acute infections or vaccinations. Every donor was a Caucasian adult residing in Nashville, Tennessee, USA. For unsorted samples, some 90 million PBMCs were counted, and genomic DNA was extracted using the QIAamp DNA Blood Mini kit. Blood was collected by leukapheresis, and PBMCs were isolated by Ficoll-Histopaque density gradient centrifugation and then cryopreserved in liquid nitrogen vapor phase. V loses 8 bases, J loses 1 base, and the germline ends lie 9 bases apart. CDR1 MGHDK and CDR2 SYGVNS were looked up in the germline V gene. From its cysteine to its phenylalanine, the CDR3 spans 13 amino acids. Just the 39-base CDR3 DNA is kept, in frame starting at base 1. The data derive from a study of shared clonotypes between healthy human individuals (dated by TCRdb to the early 2020s). Context from the whole study: The cohort comprised two women and a few men aged 18 to 49 years. To increase sequencing depth and limit assay-specific biases, TCR repertoire library preparation and sequencing were carried out by different laboratories using diverse techniques. Leukapheresis yielded between about 0.9 and 8.9 billion PBMCs per donor. To estimate repertoire size and how much clonotype sharing occurs between individuals, the study deeply sequenced the blood TCR repertoires of roughly 5 healthy adults. Beyond this particular receptor, the publication reports: Sampling was restricted to blood, and TCR repertoires in tissue are likely to differ from TCR repertoires in blood. Based on pairwise subsampling, the degree of clonotype sharing among donors was expected to be affected by sequencing depth. The small number of donors limited the genetic and exposure-history diversity represented.

The sequence was obtained from a woman aged 40-49 years in good health. Some clones in this sample may be carry-over from other donors' samples. Specimen: PBMCs. Here the chain combines TRBV25-1 and TRBJ1-5; TRBD1 is possibly the D segment (6 matching bases). The CDR3 has the sequence CASEGDSNQPQHF. The DNA sequence follows: TGTGCCAGCGAGGGGGACAGCAATCAGCCCCAGCATTTT.